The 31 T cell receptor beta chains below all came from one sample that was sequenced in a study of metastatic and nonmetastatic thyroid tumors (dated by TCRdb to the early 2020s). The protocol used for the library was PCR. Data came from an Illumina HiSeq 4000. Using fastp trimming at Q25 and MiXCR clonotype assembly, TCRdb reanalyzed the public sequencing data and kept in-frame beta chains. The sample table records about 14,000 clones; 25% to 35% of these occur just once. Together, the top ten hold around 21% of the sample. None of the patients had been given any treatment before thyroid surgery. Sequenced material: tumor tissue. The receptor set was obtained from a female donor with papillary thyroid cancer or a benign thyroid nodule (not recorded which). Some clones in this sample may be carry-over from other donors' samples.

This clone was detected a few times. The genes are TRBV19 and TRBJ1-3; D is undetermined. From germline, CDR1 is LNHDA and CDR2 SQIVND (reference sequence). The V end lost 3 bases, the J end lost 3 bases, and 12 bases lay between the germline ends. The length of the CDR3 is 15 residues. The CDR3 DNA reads TGTGCCAGTAGTATTGGGGAGATCCGTGGAAACACCATATATTTT. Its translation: CASSIGEIRGNTIYF.

CDR3 coding DNA: TGCGCCAGCAGCCCTATGGGCCCAGAGAACACTGAAGCTTTCTTT. It translates to CASSPMGPENTEAFF. The chain is built from TRBV5-1 and TRBJ1-1; no clear D gene. The CDR3 extends over 15 amino acids. Trimming removed 4 bases at V and 1 base at J, with 14 bases between. Per germline, CDR1 SGHRS and CDR2 YFSETQ.

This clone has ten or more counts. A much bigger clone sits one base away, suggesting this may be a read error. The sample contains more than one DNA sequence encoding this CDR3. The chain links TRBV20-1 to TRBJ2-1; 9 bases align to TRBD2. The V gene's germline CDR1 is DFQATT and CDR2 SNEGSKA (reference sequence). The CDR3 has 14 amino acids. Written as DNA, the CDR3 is TGCAGCGCTCCTCGAGGGACTAGCAGAGGTGAGCAGTTCTTC. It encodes CSAPRGTSRGEQFF.

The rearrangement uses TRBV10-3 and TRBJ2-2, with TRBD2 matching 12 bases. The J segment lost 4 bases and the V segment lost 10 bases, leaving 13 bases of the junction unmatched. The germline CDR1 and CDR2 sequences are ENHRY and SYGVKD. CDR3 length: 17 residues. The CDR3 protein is CATSGLAGGQITGELFF. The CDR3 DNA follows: TGTGCCACCTCGGGTCTAGCGGGAGGGCAAATCACCGGGGAGCTGTTTTTT.

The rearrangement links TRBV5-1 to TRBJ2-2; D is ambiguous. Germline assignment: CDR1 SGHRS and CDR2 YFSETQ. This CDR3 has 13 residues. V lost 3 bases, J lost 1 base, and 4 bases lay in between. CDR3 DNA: TGCGCCAGCAGCTGGGGGAACACCGGGGAGCTGTTTTTT. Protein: CASSWGNTGELFF.

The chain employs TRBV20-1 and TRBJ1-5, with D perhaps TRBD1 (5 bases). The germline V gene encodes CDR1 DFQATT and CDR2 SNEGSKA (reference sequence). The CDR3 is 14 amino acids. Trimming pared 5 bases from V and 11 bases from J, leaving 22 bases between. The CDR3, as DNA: TGCAGTGCTCAGGCCGGGGGGACCCAATCAGCCCAGCATTTT. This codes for CSAQAGGTQSAQHF.

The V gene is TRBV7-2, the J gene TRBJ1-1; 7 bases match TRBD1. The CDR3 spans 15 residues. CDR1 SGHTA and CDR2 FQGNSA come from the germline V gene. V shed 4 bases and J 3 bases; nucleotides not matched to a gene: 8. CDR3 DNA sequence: TGTGCCAGCAGCTCTAACAGGGGTCGGGACACTGAAGCTTTCTTT. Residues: CASSSNRGRDTEAFF.

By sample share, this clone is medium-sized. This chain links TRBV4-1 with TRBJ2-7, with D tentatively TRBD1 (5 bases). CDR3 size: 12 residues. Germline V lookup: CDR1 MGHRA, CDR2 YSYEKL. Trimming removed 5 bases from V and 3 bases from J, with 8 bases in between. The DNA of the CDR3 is TGCGCCAGCAGCTCCGACAGCTACGAGCAGTACTTC. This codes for CASSSDSYEQYF.

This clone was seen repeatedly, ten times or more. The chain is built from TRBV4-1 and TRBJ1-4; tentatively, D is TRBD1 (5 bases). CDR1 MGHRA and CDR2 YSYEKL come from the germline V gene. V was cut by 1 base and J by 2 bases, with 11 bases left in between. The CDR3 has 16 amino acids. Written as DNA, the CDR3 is TGCGCCAGCAGCCAAGGGGGCCCCAGCACTAATGAAAAACTGTTTTTT. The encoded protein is CASSQGGPSTNEKLFF.

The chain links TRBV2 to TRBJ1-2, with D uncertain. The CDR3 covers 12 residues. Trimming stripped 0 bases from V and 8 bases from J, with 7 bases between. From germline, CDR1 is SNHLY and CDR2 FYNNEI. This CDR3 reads CASSEALRGYTF. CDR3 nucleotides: TGTGCCAGCAGTGAAGCGCTTCGGGGCTACACCTTC.

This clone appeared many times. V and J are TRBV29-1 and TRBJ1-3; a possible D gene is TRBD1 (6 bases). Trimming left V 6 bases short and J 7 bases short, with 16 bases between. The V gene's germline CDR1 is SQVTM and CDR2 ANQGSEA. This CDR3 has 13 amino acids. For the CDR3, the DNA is TGCAGCGTCAAGGGGGGGAGCGGTAACACCATATATTTT. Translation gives CSVKGGSGNTIYF.

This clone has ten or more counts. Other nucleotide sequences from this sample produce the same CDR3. The CDR3 loop is CASSVRGVEKLFF. Here the CDR3 DNA reads TGCGCCAGCAGCGTTAGGGGGGTTGAAAAACTGTTTTTT. The chain links TRBV4-1 to TRBJ1-4; D may be TRBD1 (6 bases). The CDR3 sequence is 13 residues long. Germline V gene data show CDR1 as MGHRA and CDR2 as YSYEKL. Trimming took off 5 bases at V and 7 bases at J, with 11 bases between the two ends.

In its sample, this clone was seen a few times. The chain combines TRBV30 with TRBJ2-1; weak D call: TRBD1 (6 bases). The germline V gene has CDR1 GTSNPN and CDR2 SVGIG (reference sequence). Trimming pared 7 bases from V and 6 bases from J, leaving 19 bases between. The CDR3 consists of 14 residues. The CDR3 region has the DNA TGTGCCTCCGGACAGACTTTACCAAGCAATGAGCAGTTCTTC. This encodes CASGQTLPSNEQFF. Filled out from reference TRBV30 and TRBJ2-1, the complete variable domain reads SQTIHQWPATLVQPVGSPLSLECTVEGTSNPNLYWYRQAAGRGLQLLFYSVGIGQISSEVPQNLSASRPQDRQFILSSKKLLLSDSGFYLCASGQTLPSNEQFFGPGTRLTVL.

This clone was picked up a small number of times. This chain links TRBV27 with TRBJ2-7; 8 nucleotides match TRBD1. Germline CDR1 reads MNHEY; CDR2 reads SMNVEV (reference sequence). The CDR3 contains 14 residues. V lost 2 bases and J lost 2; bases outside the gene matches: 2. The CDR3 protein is CASSLRTGPYEQYF. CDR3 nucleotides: TGTGCCAGCAGTTTAAGGACAGGGCCCTACGAGCAGTACTTC.

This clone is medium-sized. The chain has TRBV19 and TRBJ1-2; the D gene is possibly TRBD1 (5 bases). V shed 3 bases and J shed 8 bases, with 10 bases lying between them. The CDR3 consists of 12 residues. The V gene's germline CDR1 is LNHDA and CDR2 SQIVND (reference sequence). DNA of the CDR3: TGTGCCAGTAGTATTGGGGGTGAAGGCTACACCTTC. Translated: CASSIGGEGYTF.

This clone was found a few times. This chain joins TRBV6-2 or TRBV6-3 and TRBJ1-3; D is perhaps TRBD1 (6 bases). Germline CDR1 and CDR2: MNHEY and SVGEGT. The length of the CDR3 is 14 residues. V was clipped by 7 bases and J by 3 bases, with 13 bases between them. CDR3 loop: CASIRTGYGNTIYF. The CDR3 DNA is TGTGCCAGCATTCGAACAGGGTATGGAAACACCATATATTTT.

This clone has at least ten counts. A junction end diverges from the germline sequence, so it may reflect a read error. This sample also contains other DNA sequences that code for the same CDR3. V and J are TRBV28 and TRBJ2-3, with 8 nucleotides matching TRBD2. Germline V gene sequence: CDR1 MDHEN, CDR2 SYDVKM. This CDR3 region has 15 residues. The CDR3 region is CASSLLTSDADTRYF. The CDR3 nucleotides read TGTGCCAGCAGTTTATTGACTAGCGACGCAGATACGCGGTATTTT.

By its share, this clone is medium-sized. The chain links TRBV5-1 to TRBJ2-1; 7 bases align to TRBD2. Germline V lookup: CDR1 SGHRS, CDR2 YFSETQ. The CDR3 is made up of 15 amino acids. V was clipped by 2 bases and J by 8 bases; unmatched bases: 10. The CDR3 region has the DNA TGCGCCAGCAGCTTCGGGGGGAGAGTTTCGGATGAGCAGTTCTTC. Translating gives CASSFGGRVSDEQFF.

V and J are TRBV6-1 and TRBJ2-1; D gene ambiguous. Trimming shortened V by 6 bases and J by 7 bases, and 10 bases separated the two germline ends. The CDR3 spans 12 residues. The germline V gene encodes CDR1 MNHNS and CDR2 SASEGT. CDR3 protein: CASSLFRNEQFF. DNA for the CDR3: TGTGCCAGCAGCCTCTTTCGGAATGAGCAGTTCTTC.

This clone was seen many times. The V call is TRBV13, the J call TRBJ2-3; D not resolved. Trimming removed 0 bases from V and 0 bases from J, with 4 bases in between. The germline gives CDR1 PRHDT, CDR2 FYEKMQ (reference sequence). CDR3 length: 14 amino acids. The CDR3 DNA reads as TGTGCCAGCAGCTTAGGCCTTAGCACAGATACGCAGTATTTT. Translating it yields CASSLGLSTDTQYF.

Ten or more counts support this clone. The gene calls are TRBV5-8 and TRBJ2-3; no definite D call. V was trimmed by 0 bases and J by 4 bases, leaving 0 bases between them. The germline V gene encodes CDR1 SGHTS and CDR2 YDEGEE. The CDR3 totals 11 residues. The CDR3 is CASSLADTQYF. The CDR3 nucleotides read TGTGCCAGCAGCTTGGCAGATACGCAGTATTTT. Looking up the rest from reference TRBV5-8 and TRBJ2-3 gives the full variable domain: EAGVTQSPTHLIKTRGQQATLRCSPISGHTSVYWYQQALGLGLQFLLWYDEGEERNRGNFPPRFSGRQFPNYSSELNVNALELEDSALYLCASSLADTQYFGPGTRLTVL.

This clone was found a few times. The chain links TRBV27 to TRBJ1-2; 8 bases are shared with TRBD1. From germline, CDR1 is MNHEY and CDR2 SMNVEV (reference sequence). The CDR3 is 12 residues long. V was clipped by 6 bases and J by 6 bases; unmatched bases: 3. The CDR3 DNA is TGTGCCAGCAGCCCACAGGGGGATGGCTACACCTTC. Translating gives CASSPQGDGYTF.

CDR3 bases: TGTGCCAGCAGTGAAGACGGACCGCTCTATGGCTACACCTTC. As protein: CASSEDGPLYGYTF. This chain connects TRBV2 to TRBJ1-2; D is undetermined. Germline V gene lookup returns CDR1 SNHLY and CDR2 FYNNEI. V was clipped by 1 base and J by 4 bases, with 10 bases between them. The CDR3 is 14 amino acids. Drawing the rest from reference TRBV2 and TRBJ1-2, the complete variable domain is EPEVTQTPSHQVTQMGQEVILRCVPISNHLYFYWYRQILGQKVEFLVSFYNNEISEKSEIFDDQFSVERPDGSNFTLKIRSTKLEDSAMYFCASSEDGPLYGYTFGSGTRLTVV.

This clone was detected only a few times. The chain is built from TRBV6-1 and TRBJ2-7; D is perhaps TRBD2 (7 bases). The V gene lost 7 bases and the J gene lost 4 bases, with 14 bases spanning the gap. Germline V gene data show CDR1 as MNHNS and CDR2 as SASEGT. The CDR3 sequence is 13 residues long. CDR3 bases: TGTGCCAGCACGGACAGCGGGACGTACGAGCAGTACTTC. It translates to CASTDSGTYEQYF.

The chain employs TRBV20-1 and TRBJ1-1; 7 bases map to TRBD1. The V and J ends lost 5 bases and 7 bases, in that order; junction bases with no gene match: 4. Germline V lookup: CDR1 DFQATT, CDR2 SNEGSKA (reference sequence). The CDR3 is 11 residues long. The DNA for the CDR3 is TGCAGTGCTGAGGGACAGCTTGAAGCTTTCTTT. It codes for CSAEGQLEAFF.

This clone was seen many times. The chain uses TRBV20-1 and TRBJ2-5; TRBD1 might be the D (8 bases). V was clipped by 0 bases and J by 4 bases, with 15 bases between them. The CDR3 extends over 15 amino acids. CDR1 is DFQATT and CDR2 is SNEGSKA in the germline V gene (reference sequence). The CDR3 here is CSAREQGGTGETQYF. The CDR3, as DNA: TGCAGTGCTAGAGAACAGGGGGGGACTGGAGAGACCCAGTACTTC.

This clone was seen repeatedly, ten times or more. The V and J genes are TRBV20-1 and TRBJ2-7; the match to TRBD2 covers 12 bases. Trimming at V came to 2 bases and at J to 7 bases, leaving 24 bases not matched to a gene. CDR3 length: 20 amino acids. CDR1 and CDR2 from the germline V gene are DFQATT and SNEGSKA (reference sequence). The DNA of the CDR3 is TGCAGTGCTAGACGTCCGGGACTAGCGGGCCAGAGCGGAGCAACGGAGGAGCAGTACTTC. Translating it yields CSARRPGLAGQSGATEEQYF.

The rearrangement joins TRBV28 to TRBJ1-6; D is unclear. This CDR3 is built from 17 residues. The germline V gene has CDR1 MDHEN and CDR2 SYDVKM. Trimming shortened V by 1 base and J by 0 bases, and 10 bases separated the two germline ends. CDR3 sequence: CASSLFEGSSYNSPLHF. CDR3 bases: TGTGCCAGCAGTTTATTCGAAGGAAGCTCCTATAATTCACCCCTCCACTTT. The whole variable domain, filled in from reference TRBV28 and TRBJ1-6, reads DVKVTQSSRYLVKRTGEKVFLECVQDMDHENMFWYRQDPGLGLRLIYFSYDVKMKEKGDIPEGYSVSREKKERFSLILESASTNQTSMYLCASSLFEGSSYNSPLHFGNGTRLTVT.

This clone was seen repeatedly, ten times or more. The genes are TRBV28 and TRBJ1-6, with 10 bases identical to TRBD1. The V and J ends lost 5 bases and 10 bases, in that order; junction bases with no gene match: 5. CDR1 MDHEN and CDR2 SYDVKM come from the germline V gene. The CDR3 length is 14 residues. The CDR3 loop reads CASSRQGASSPLHF. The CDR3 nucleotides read TGTGCCAGCAGTCGACAGGGGGCTTCATCACCCCTCCACTTT.

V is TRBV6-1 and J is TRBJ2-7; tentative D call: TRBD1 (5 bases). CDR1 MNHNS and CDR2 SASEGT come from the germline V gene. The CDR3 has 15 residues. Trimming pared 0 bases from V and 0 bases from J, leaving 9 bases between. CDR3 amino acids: CASSEAQGDSYEQYF. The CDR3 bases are TGTGCCAGCAGTGAAGCGCAAGGGGACTCCTACGAGCAGTACTTC.

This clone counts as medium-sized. The CDR3 nucleotides are TGTGCCAGCAGCGTAAAGTCCGGGGATTCACCCCTCCACTTT. Translating it yields CASSVKSGDSPLHF. The genes are TRBV9 and TRBJ1-6; D not resolved. The germline CDR1 and CDR2 sequences are SGDLS and YYNGEE. Trimming removed 1 base at V and 8 bases at J, with 10 bases between. The length of the CDR3 is 14 residues.